This T cell receptor beta chain was identified during a study of T cell responses to AZD1222 COVID-19 vaccine (dated by TCRdb to 2020 to 2023). Regarding the research as a whole: AZD1222 recipients with second doses at about 4 weeks or about 12 weeks were pooled, because spike-specific TCR depth and breadth did not differ between schedules. TCR sequencing covered some 250 trial participants: 200 to 220 given two doses of AZD1222 and some 25 given two doses of MenACWY control vaccine. Trial participants were enrolled by age into 18-55, 56-69 and 70-plus year subgroups, with approximately 150, 28 and 58 TCR-sequenced participants respectively. The paper as a whole reports these results and caveats: CD4 TCRs associated with the vaccine covered the entire spike protein, and the dominant responses were in regions 160-218 and 743-854. The 56-69-year group was small, and its depth increase did not reach significance, likely because of low power. After two AZD1222 doses, spike-specific TCR breadth and depth were significantly higher than at day 0 and than in MenACWY recipients. Because no samples from the day 14 peak response were available, repertoires could be characterized only after the peak T cell response. Participants were mostly white British and included more females than males, and it was suggested by the authors that clonal diversity may have been underestimated. Conclusions about previously exposed vaccinees are limited, since just 6 or 7 AZD1222 recipients were seropositive for SARS-CoV-2 at baseline. Nearly half of unique spike-specific TCRs reportedly recognized epitopes outside regions mutated in the B.1.351 and B.1.1.7 variants.

V gives up 3 bases and J gives up 11 bases, and the segment between their germline ends measures 16 bases. In the germline V gene (reference sequence), CDR1 corresponds to LGHDT and CDR2 to YNNKEL. CDR3 length: 13 amino acids, cysteine to phenylalanine. Left in the record is the CDR3 DNA by itself, 39 bases read in frame from the first base. Explained via the paper, the time point label denotes: baseline before first vaccination. Samples from vaccinated people were obtained from the UK trials COV001 and COV002, which included a single-blind randomized controlled phase 2/3 trial of AZD1222 (ChAdOx1 nCoV-19) in healthy adults. For TCRbeta chain sequencing, PBMC samples from trial participants were taken at day 0 and at day 28 after the second dose. The CDR3 regions of human TCRbeta chains were analyzed by immunosequencing. The authors processed their data as follows. Repertoire TCRs were checked for matches against a reference library of SARS-CoV-2-specific TCRs that had been generated using the MIRA antigen-specificity platform. Breadth meant the fraction of unique TCRs that were SARS-CoV-2-associated, whereas depth meant the fraction of total T cells that were SARS-CoV-2-associated. Each spike-specific TCR was assigned to its reactive spike region and to a CD4 or CD8 class using the MIRA data. Log10-transformed breadth and depth values were compared by one-way ANOVA with Sidak's multiple comparisons tests. TCRdb took this table from immuneACCESS and kept in-frame rearrangements with V and J called. Such tables lack part of the clones; where checked against another copy, unresolved V genes explain under half of the gap, and the rest is unexplained. V and J calls and clone size come straight from that table; D and trimming were deduced from the DNA. In all, the sample holds about 150,000 clones, and 91% of those were seen once. The ten largest account for 4% to 6% of the sample.

As to this clone: The specificity of this receptor is unknown. The record has no base qualities; no much larger clone is one base away.

Source: peripheral blood, taken on day 0 of AZD1222 vaccination. The chain is encoded by TRBV3-1 (or the pseudogene TRBV3-2) joined to TRBJ1-1; TRBD1 is possibly the D segment (5 matching bases). The receptor comes from an adult in good health. The DNA reads as follows: TGTGCCAGCAGCCAGGGGGATACAAGGCGGGCTTTCTTT. It translates to CASSQGDTRRAFF.